These T cell receptor beta chains were read from a single sample in a study of T cells in localized non-small cell lung cancer. Only in-frame clones appear in the TCRdb table, and some are missing; sequencing was by immunoSEQ multiplex PCR. Seen here are some 34,000 clones, over 75% observed once, and the top ten hold roughly a sixth. The sequencing here drew on peripheral blood, taken before any cancer treatment. The source of these receptors is a male donor older than 55 with stage III squamous cell lung carcinoma. Each CDR3 is given with its conserved first and last residue. The D gene is left open where the match is weak. The size field is filled for only some rows; it gives once, few, many or a size class.

J gene	clone size	V gene	D gene	CDR3 DNA	CDR3 protein
TRBJ1-2	.	TRBV10-3	.	TGTGCCATCAGGATGGGAGGGGAATCCCTGTATGGCTACACCTTC	CAIRMGGESLYGYTF
TRBJ1-5	.	TRBV2	.	TGTGCCAGCAGTCCCGATTGGGGTCAGCCCCAGCATTTT	CASSPDWGQPQHF
TRBJ2-5	.	TRBV6-1	.	TGTGCCAGCAGTGAAGCGGGGCGACCTGGGGAGACCCAGTACTTC	CASSEAGRPGETQYF
TRBJ2-1	once	TRBV7-7	TRBD1	TGTGCCAGCAGCTCTGTGGGACAGGGCGAGCAGTTCTTC	CASSSVGQGEQFF
TRBJ2-1	.	TRBV7-3	.	TGTGCCAGCAGCACGACGAGGGGCAATGAGCAGTTCTTC	CASSTTRGNEQFF
TRBJ2-1	medium-sized	TRBV6-1	.	TGTGCCAGCAGTGAAGGCAGGAGCTCCTACAATGAGCAGTTCTTC	CASSEGRSSYNEQFF
TRBJ2-7	.	TRBV6-5	TRBD1	TGTGCCAGCAGTACGGACAGGAGCGACTCCTACGAGCAGTACTTC	CASSTDRSDSYEQYF
TRBJ1-4	.	TRBV5-4	TRBD1	TGTGCCAGCAGCAGGACAGGGCCGAGCAATGAAAAACTGTTTTTT	CASSRTGPSNEKLFF
TRBJ2-1	.	TRBV18	.	TGTGCCAGCTCCCGGGACTTAACATACAATGAGCAGTTCTTC	CASSRDLTYNEQFF
TRBJ1-3	.	TRBV19	TRBD1	TGTGCCAGTAGTATATCCGGGACAGATCGAAACACCATATATTTT	CASSISGTDRNTIYF
TRBJ1-6	.	TRBV11-1	.	TGTGCCAGCAGCTTGGGGGGACATCGTAATTCACCCCTCCACTTT	CASSLGGHRNSPLHF
TRBJ1-2	.	TRBV19	.	TGTGCCAGTAATTCCGGGGGGATCAACTCGGGCTACACCTTC	CASNSGGINSGYTF
TRBJ2-1	.	TRBV20-1	.	TGCAGTGCTAGACCGATTAATGAGCAGTTCTTC	CSARPINEQFF
TRBJ1-1	.	TRBV7-2	.	TGTGCCAGCAGCTTAGACAGGGAAACTGAAGCTTTCTTT	CASSLDRETEAFF
TRBJ2-1	once	TRBV9	TRBD2	TGTGCCAGCAGCGTAGAGGGCGGGAGGGCCAGATACAATGAGCAGTTCTTC	CASSVEGGRARYNEQFF
TRBJ2-3	.	TRBV7-6	TRBD1	TGTGCCAGCAGCATCCGGGACAGGGAAGTGACAGATACGCAGTATTTT	CASSIRDREVTDTQYF
TRBJ2-1	.	TRBV11-2	.	TGTGCCAGCAGCTACAACGTAGCGATCACCAATGAGCAGTTCTTC	CASSYNVAITNEQFF
TRBJ2-1	.	TRBV15	.	TGTGCCACCAGCAGAGAGATCGAGGACAATGAGCAGTTCTTC	CATSREIEDNEQFF
TRBJ2-3	few	TRBV7-9	.	TGTGCCAGCCGAGTAGGTGGGCATAAGGAGACGCAGTATTTT	CASRVGGHKETQYF
TRBJ1-1	.	TRBV4-3	.	TGCGCCAGCAGCCCCGGGACACCGAACACTGAAGCTTTCTTT	CASSPGTPNTEAFF
TRBJ2-7	once	TRBV5-6	.	TGTGCCAGCAGCCGCCGGGAAGGACAGCCCTACGAGCAGTACTTC	CASSRREGQPYEQYF
TRBJ2-5	.	TRBV27	.	TGTGCCAGCAGACCCGATTACGGAGAGACCCAGTACTTC	CASRPDYGETQYF
TRBJ2-2	once	TRBV9	.	TGTGCCAGCAGCACCGGGCTAGCGAACACCGGGGAGCTGTTTTTT	CASSTGLANTGELFF
TRBJ1-1	.	TRBV5-1	.	TGCGCCAGCAGCTCAACTGTCCTTGGAGAGTTGGCTGAAGCTTTCTTT	CASSSTVLGELAEAFF
TRBJ1-4	.	TRBV19	.	TGTGCCAGTAGTATAGTCGGGGGTGCAACTAATGAAAAACTGTTTTTT	CASSIVGGATNEKLFF
TRBJ2-5	.	TRBV11-2	.	TGTGCCAGCAGGCAGGGGGAGGTGGGAGAGACCCAGTACTTC	CASRQGEVGETQYF
TRBJ2-5	.	TRBV5-1	TRBD2	TGCGCCAGCAGCTTGGCCGGGACTAGCGGGGGAGAGACCCAGTACTTC	CASSLAGTSGGETQYF
TRBJ2-1	once	TRBV6-5	.	TGTGCCAGCAGTTCCCGGGACACCCTATTCTACAATGAGCAGTTCTTC	CASSSRDTLFYNEQFF
TRBJ2-7	.	TRBV5-4	.	TGTGCCAGCAGCGGTATGAACGAGCAGTACTTC	CASSGMNEQYF
TRBJ1-1	.	TRBV7-3	TRBD1	TGTGCCAGCAGCTTACGGGACAGGGGCACTGAAGCTTTCTTT	CASSLRDRGTEAFF
TRBJ2-5	.	TRBV4-1	TRBD1	TGCGCCAGCAGCCAAGGTTGGACAGGCGGGCGTCAGCAAGAGACCCAGTACTTC	CASSQGWTGGRQQETQYF
TRBJ1-4	.	TRBV27	.	TGTGCCAGCAGTTTAGTCGGGCAGCTTAATGAAAAACTGTTTTTT	CASSLVGQLNEKLFF
TRBJ2-5	.	TRBV11-2	.	TGTGCCAGCAGCTTTGCCGGGAAAGAGACCCAGTACTTC	CASSFAGKETQYF
TRBJ2-7	.	TRBV11-2	.	TGTGCCAGCAGCTTAGATCGAAACTACGAGCAGTACTTC	CASSLDRNYEQYF
TRBJ2-1	.	TRBV5-1	.	TGCGCCAGCAGCTTAGAAGGTTCCTACAATGAGCAGTTCTTC	CASSLEGSYNEQFF
TRBJ1-4	.	TRBV30	.	TGTGCCTGGAGTGGAGAAGGAGAAAAACTGTTTTTT	CAWSGEGEKLFF
TRBJ1-1	.	TRBV7-9	.	TGTGCCAGCAGCTTAGGCCGGACTGAAGCTTTCTTT	CASSLGRTEAFF
TRBJ1-2	.	TRBV28	.	TGTGCCAGCAGTTCAACTAAGGGTCTCGGCTACACCTTC	CASSSTKGLGYTF
TRBJ1-2	.	TRBV19	TRBD1	TGTGCCAGTACCACGACCGGGACAGGGGGCCTCTATGGCTACACCTTC	CASTTTGTGGLYGYTF
TRBJ2-7	.	TRBV6-6	.	TGTGCCAGCAGTTACGGATTCGACAGAGAGCAGTACTTC	CASSYGFDREQYF
TRBJ1-1	.	TRBV6-4	TRBD1	TGTGCCAGCAGAGTTAGCGGACAGGGGACGGAAGCTTTCTTT	CASRVSGQGTEAFF
TRBJ2-2	.	TRBV6-4	.	TGTGCCAGCAGAGACCCTAACACCGGGGAGCTGTTTTTT	CASRDPNTGELFF
TRBJ2-3	.	TRBV6-5	.	TGTGCCAGCAGTCCGGAATTCACAGATACGCAGTATTTT	CASSPEFTDTQYF
TRBJ2-2	.	TRBV18	.	TGTGCCAGCTCACCACTCCGAGGGGCCGGGGAGCTGTTTTTT	CASSPLRGAGELFF
TRBJ1-1	.	TRBV5-1	.	TGCGCCAGCAGTCCGGGATCTCAGGGAAGGAACACTGAAGCTTTCTTT	CASSPGSQGRNTEAFF
TRBJ1-2	.	TRBV6-5	.	TGTGCCAGGAAGGGGGGGCGTGATGGCTACACCTTC	CARKGGRDGYTF
TRBJ2-1	.	TRBV19	.	TGTGCCAGTAGTACCCCCTCTCCAACCAATGAGCAGTTCTTC	CASSTPSPTNEQFF
TRBJ1-1	.	TRBV7-2	TRBD1	TGTGCCAGCAGCACCCGGACAGGGGCGGGCACTGAAGCTTTCTTT	CASSTRTGAGTEAFF
TRBJ1-6	few	TRBV5-4	.	TGTGCCAGCAGCTTCGGGATTGATTCACCCCTCCACTTT	CASSFGIDSPLHF
TRBJ2-1	few	TRBV6-1	.	TGTGCCAGCAGTGAAAGATGGGGGATCTTC	CASSERWGIF
TRBJ2-7	few	TRBV28	.	TGTGCCAGCAGTTGGGGGACGGTTCCCTACGAGCAGTACTTC	CASSWGTVPYEQYF
TRBJ2-3	.	TRBV7-2	.	TGTGCCAGCAGCCCGAGGTCTACCACTAGCACAGATACGCAGTATTTT	CASSPRSTTSTDTQYF